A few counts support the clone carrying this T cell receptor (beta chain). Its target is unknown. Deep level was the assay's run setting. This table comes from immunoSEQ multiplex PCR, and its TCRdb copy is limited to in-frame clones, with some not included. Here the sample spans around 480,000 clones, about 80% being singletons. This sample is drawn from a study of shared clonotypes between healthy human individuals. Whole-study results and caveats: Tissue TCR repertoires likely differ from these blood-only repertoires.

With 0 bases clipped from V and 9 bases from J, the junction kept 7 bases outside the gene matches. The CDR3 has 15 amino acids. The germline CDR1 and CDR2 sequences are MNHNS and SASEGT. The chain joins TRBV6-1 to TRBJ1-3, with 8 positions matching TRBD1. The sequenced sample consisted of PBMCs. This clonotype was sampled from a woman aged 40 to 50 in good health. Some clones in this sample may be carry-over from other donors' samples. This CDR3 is CASSEAPGQGVTIYF. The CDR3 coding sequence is TGTGCCAGCAGTGAAGCGCCAGGACAGGGTGTCACCATATATTTT.